These 20 T cell receptor beta chains came from one sample sequenced in a study of T cells in localized non-small cell lung cancer. Repertoires were generated with immunoSEQ multiplex PCR, while TCRdb's copy carries only in-frame clones and drops some. The sample lists around 31,000 clones; roughly 91% were seen once. This specimen consisted of peripheral blood, obtained before any cancer treatment. All receptors derive from a female donor over 55 with stage I lung adenocarcinoma.

This chain links TRBV7-6 with TRBJ2-1, with D perhaps matching TRBD2 (5 bases). V was pared by 5 bases and J by 8 bases, with 25 bases between. CDR1 and CDR2 (germline): SGHVS, FNYEAQ. The CDR3 sequence is 17 residues long. DNA for the CDR3: TGTGCCAGCAGCCGGAGGAGTTTGAGCGGCCCTCCCGATGAGCAGTTCTTC. This codes for CASSRRSLSGPPDEQFF.

The V call is TRBV7-6, the J call TRBJ2-3; D is unclear. In germline, CDR1 is SGHVS, CDR2 FNYEAQ. Trimming cost V 3 bases and J 3 bases, with 16 bases left between them. This CDR3 has 16 amino acids. Written as DNA, the CDR3 is TGTGCCAGCAGCTTCTCCTTAGGACGCGCAACAGATACGCAGTATTTT. Its protein product is CASSFSLGRATDTQYF. Supplemented by reference TRBV7-6 and TRBJ2-3, the full variable domain reads GAGVSQSPRYKVTKRGQDVALRCDPISGHVSLYWYRQALGQGPEFLTYFNYEAQQDKSGLPNDRFSAERPEGSISTLTIQRTEQRDSAMYRCASSFSLGRATDTQYFGPGTRLTVL.

This sequence joins TRBV7-2 and TRBJ2-5; 7 bases match TRBD2. The CDR3 extends over 14 amino acids. Trimming at V came to 5 bases and at J to 4 bases, leaving 7 bases not matched to a gene. Germline CDR1 reads SGHTA; CDR2 reads FQGNSA. The CDR3 loop is CASSLWTSSETQYF. CDR3 in DNA: TGTGCCAGCAGCCTGTGGACTAGTTCAGAGACCCAGTACTTC.

The chain is built from TRBV5-1 and TRBJ2-2; 7 nucleotides match TRBD1. The germline V gene encodes CDR1 SGHRS and CDR2 YFSETQ. J was trimmed by 6 bases and V by 3 bases; bases with no gene match: 8. The CDR3 has 15 residues. The CDR3 DNA follows: TGCGCCAGCAGCTCGCTCGGGACAGAGGCCGGGGAGCTGTTTTTT. Translating gives CASSSLGTEAGELFF.

The chain links TRBV11-2 to TRBJ2-1; D call uncertain. CDR3 length: 15 amino acids. Germline CDR1 and CDR2: SGHAT and FQNNGV. Trimming stripped 5 bases from V and 0 bases from J, with 11 bases between. The CDR3 DNA reads TGTGCCAGCAGCCCCACAAAGGGCTCCTACAATGAGCAGTTCTTC. It is translated as CASSPTKGSYNEQFF.

V usage is TRBV9 and J usage is TRBJ1-1; 7 bases fit TRBD1. This CDR3 region has 16 residues. The V and J ends lost 3 bases and 0 bases, in that order; junction bases with no gene match: 8. Germline V gene lookup returns CDR1 SGDLS and CDR2 YYNGEE. CDR3 nucleotide sequence: TGTGCCAGCAGCGCAAAGGTAGGGGGCTTGAACACTGAAGCTTTCTTT. Translated, it gives CASSAKVGGLNTEAFF.

The V call is TRBV7-9, the J call TRBJ1-2; weak D call: TRBD1 (6 bases). Trimming pared 5 bases from V and 4 bases from J, leaving 11 bases between. Germline V gene sequence: CDR1 SEHNR, CDR2 FQNEAQ (reference sequence). This CDR3 has 13 amino acids. CDR3: CASSRRDIYGYTF. DNA for the CDR3: TGTGCCAGCAGCCGCCGGGACATCTATGGCTACACCTTC.

J is TRBJ2-3 and V is TRBV4-2; D gene unclear. The CDR3 is 13 residues long. The germline gives CDR1 LGHNA, CDR2 YNFKEQ. V shed 2 bases and J shed 2 bases, with 5 bases lying between them. CDR3 protein: CASSQNPTDTQYF. The CDR3, as DNA: TGTGCCAGCAGCCAAAATCCCACAGATACGCAGTATTTT.

The chain recombines TRBV9 with TRBJ2-5; 11 nucleotides line up with TRBD2. The V segment lost 3 bases and the J segment 2 bases; nucleotides outside the gene matches: 3. The CDR3 has 15 amino acids. The germline CDR1 and CDR2 sequences are SGDLS and YYNGEE. This CDR3 is CASSAGTSGQETQYF. The CDR3 DNA reads TGTGCCAGCAGCGCCGGGACTAGCGGTCAAGAGACCCAGTACTTC.

The rearrangement links TRBV9 to TRBJ2-3; 10 bases fit TRBD2. The CDR3 loop spans 15 amino acids. J was trimmed by 5 bases and V by 3 bases; bases with no gene match: 6. Germline assignment: CDR1 SGDLS and CDR2 YYNGEE. The CDR3 loop is CASSGRAGGLDTQYF. CDR3 DNA sequence: TGTGCCAGCAGCGGCCGAGCGGGAGGGTTAGATACGCAGTATTTT.

The rearrangement links TRBV25-1 to TRBJ2-1; TRBD2 might be the D (6 bases). CDR3 length: 15 amino acids. V lost 1 base to trimming and J lost 4 bases, with 11 bases between them. CDR1 MGHDK and CDR2 SYGVNS come from the germline V gene. Written as DNA, the CDR3 is TGTGCCAGCAGTGAATTGGCGGGAACTTACAATGAGCAGTTCTTC. Translation: CASSELAGTYNEQFF.

The chain couples TRBV9 to TRBJ2-1, with TRBD2 matching 10 bases. The junction had 6 bases not matched to a gene; V was cut back by 3 bases and J by 3 bases. This CDR3 spans 16 amino acids. Germline CDR1 is SGDLS and CDR2 is YYNGEE. DNA for the CDR3: TGTGCCAGCAGCGAAAGCGGACTAGCGGTCTACAATGAGCAGTTCTTC. Translation gives CASSESGLAVYNEQFF.

The chain is built from TRBV18 and TRBJ1-1; the match to TRBD1 covers 9 bases. After removal of 2 bases from V and 5 bases from J, the junction contained 9 bases not matched to a gene. The CDR3 length is 16 residues. Germline values: CDR1 KGHSH, CDR2 LQKENI. The CDR3 loop is CASSPRTGTGLTEAFF. Here the CDR3 DNA reads TGTGCCAGCTCACCAAGAACCGGGACAGGGCTAACTGAAGCTTTCTTT.

The V call is TRBV5-4, the J call TRBJ2-2, with 9 bases fitting TRBD2. Per germline, CDR1 SGHNT and CDR2 YYREEE (reference sequence). The CDR3 is made up of 17 amino acids. V was clipped by 4 bases and J by 1 base; unmatched bases: 8. The CDR3 is CASSPRGLAQNTGELFF. The CDR3 nucleotides are TGTGCCAGCAGCCCTCGTGGACTAGCGCAGAACACCGGGGAGCTGTTTTTT.

The chain joins TRBV15 to TRBJ2-6, with D possibly TRBD1 on 7 matching bases. Germline CDR1 LNHNV, CDR2 YYDKDF (reference sequence). This CDR3 has 16 amino acids. V dropped 5 bases and J dropped 4 bases, with 15 bases sitting between them. Written as DNA, the CDR3 is TGTGCCACCAGCGTAGGGGGCGCGGGAGGGGCCAACGTCCTGACTTTC. Protein: CATSVGGAGGANVLTF.

Written as DNA, the CDR3 is TGCGCCAGCAGCCCCGGGGTAGCGGGAGGGAATGAGCAGTTCTTC. Protein product: CASSPGVAGGNEQFF. J is TRBJ2-1 and V is TRBV5-1; 11 bases align to TRBD2. The ends lost 4 bases at V and 7 bases at J; junction bases unmatched: 7. Germline V gene sequence: CDR1 SGHRS, CDR2 YFSETQ. The CDR3 covers 15 residues.

This clone was recorded a few times. V and J are TRBV27 and TRBJ1-5; D is unclear. Germline CDR1 is MNHEY and CDR2 is SMNVEV (reference sequence). V was shortened by 3 bases and J by 4 bases, with 7 bases between the two germline ends. The CDR3 runs to 13 residues. In nucleotides, the CDR3 is TGTGCCAGCAGTTTGGGCAGAAATCAGCCCCAGCATTTT. As protein: CASSLGRNQPQHF.

The chain has TRBV28 and TRBJ1-4; 7 nucleotides line up with TRBD1. Germline V CDR1 and CDR2: MDHEN, SYDVKM. The CDR3 is 14 residues long. J was trimmed by 7 bases and V by 6 bases; bases with no gene match: 8. The CDR3 bases are TGTGCCAGCAGATCAGGGGGGGAGGCTGAAAAACTGTTTTTT. Translated: CASRSGGEAEKLFF.

This clone was picked up a small number of times. The chain joins TRBV6-1 to TRBJ1-4; D is ambiguous. Trimming stripped 6 bases from V and 7 bases from J, with 9 bases between. The CDR3 length is 12 residues. CDR1 is MNHNS, CDR2 SASEGT, per germline. The CDR3 region is CASRTFLEKLFF. The CDR3, as DNA: TGTGCCAGCAGGACTTTCCTTGAAAAACTGTTTTTT.

The gene calls are TRBV13 and TRBJ1-1; the D gene is possibly TRBD1 (5 bases). The V and J ends lost 5 bases and 1 base respectively, with 17 bases between them. CDR3 length equals 16 residues. CDR1 and CDR2 (germline): PRHDT, FYEKMQ (reference sequence). CDR3 in amino acids: CASSNPRGGTNTEAFF. The CDR3 DNA reads as TGTGCCAGCAGCAACCCCCGGGGCGGAACGAACACTGAAGCTTTCTTT. Based on the CDR3 plus reference TRBV13 and TRBJ1-1, the full variable domain is AAGVIQSPRHLIKEKRETATLKCYPIPRHDTVYWYQQGPGQDPQFLISFYEKMQSDKGSIPDRFSAQQFSDYHSELNMSSLELGDSALYFCASSNPRGGTNTEAFFGQGTRLTVV.